Listed below are T cell receptor beta chains from one sample, sequenced in a study of OX40 agonist ivuxolimab in advanced cancers. Generated by immunoSEQ multiplex PCR, the TCRdb table keeps only in-frame clones and is missing some. The data contain some 41,000 clones, approximately 91% of them singletons. This specimen consisted of CD4+ or CD8+ T cells sorted from blood, obtained in a trial of the OX40 agonist ivuxolimab. The origin of the receptors is an adult with an advanced solid tumor such as melanoma, head and neck, liver or kidney cancer. CDR3s include the opening cysteine and the closing phenylalanine or tryptophan. Fields, in order: clone size, V gene, J gene, D gene, CDR3 protein, CDR3 DNA. A D gene is named only where the DNA matches it firmly. Clone size, where shown, is once, few, many, or a class for clones that have expanded.

NA	TRBV15	TRBJ2-4	NA	CATSRDRQKNIQYF	TGTGCCACCAGCAGAGACAGGCAGAAAAACATTCAGTACTTC
NA	TRBV29-1	TRBJ2-5	TRBD2	CSVEGLAGRLQETQYF	TGCAGCGTTGAAGGGCTAGCGGGGCGACTCCAAGAGACCCAGTACTTC
NA	TRBV28	TRBJ1-2	NA	CASSLDTAGYGYTF	TGTGCCAGCAGCTTGGACACCGCTGGCTATGGCTACACCTTC
NA	TRBV11-2	TRBJ2-3	NA	CASSLEAYPNTQYF	TGTGCCAGCAGCTTAGAGGCGTACCCTAATACGCAGTATTTT
few	TRBV5-4	TRBJ2-7	NA	CASSLGRQGNYEQYF	TGTGCCAGCAGCTTGGGTCGTCAGGGGAACTACGAGCAGTACTTC
NA	TRBV18	TRBJ1-5	NA	CASSPVGREVGQPQHF	TGTGCCAGCTCACCCGTTGGTAGGGAGGTTGGACAGCCCCAGCATTTT
NA	TRBV6-5	TRBJ1-5	NA	CASSDGASNQPQHF	TGTGCCAGCAGTGATGGGGCAAGCAATCAGCCCCAGCATTTT
NA	TRBV6-4	TRBJ1-1	TRBD1	CASSDPRGPSWF	TGTGCCAGCAGTGACCCGAGGGGGCCTTCTTGGTTT
NA	TRBV28	TRBJ1-2	NA	CASSLGGFGYTF	TGTGCCAGCAGTTTGGGAGGGTTCGGCTACACCTTC
once	TRBV7-6	TRBJ2-1	TRBD2	CASSLLLAGVNNEQFF	TGTGCCAGCAGCCTCCTACTAGCGGGGGTTAACAATGAGCAGTTCTTC
NA	TRBV7-9	TRBJ1-1	NA	CASSLGQGEAFF	TGTGCCAGCAGCTTAGGGCAGGGGGAAGCTTTCTTT
once	TRBV19	TRBJ2-3	NA	CASNGGGTDTQYF	TGTGCCAGTAACGGTGGGGGCACAGATACGCAGTATTTT
NA	TRBV27	TRBJ1-2	NA	CASSLVGGSVQNYGYTF	TGTGCCAGCAGTTTAGTCGGGGGGTCTGTACAGAACTATGGCTACACCTTC
NA	TRBV4-2	TRBJ2-7	TRBD2	CASSLGLAGTYEQYF	TGTGCCAGCAGCCTGGGACTAGCGGGAACCTACGAGCAGTACTTC
NA	TRBV2	TRBJ1-5	NA	CASSDNTYNQPQHF	TGTGCCAGCAGTGATAACACCTACAATCAGCCCCAGCATTTT
NA	TRBV21-1	TRBJ2-2	NA	CASLAGFTGELFF	TGTGCCAGTCTAGCGGGGTTCACCGGGGAGCTGTTTTTT
NA	TRBV9	TRBJ1-1	NA	CASSGGYGRAFF	TGTGCCAGCAGCGGAGGATACGGTCGGGCTTTCTTT
NA	TRBV5-5	TRBJ2-1	NA	CASSPSPYNEQFF	TGTGCCAGCAGCCCGAGTCCCTACAATGAGCAGTTCTTC
NA	TRBV4-2	TRBJ1-5	TRBD1	CASSQDLRGRYGNQPQHF	TGTGCCAGCAGCCAAGATCTCAGGGGGCGATATGGCAATCAGCCCCAGCATTTT
NA	TRBV29-1	TRBJ2-1	TRBD2	CSVAGTSASYNEQFF	TGCAGCGTTGCCGGGACTAGCGCTTCCTACAATGAGCAGTTCTTC
NA	TRBV4-1	TRBJ2-7	NA	CASSQREKGPSSYEQYF	TGCGCCAGCAGCCAAAGGGAGAAGGGGCCGAGCTCCTACGAGCAGTACTTC
NA	TRBV9	TRBJ2-5	NA	CASSVAPPSTLGDETQYF	TGTGCCAGCAGCGTAGCTCCGCCTTCCACGCTGGGGGACGAGACCCAGTACTTC
NA	TRBV2	TRBJ2-7	NA	CASKWTSGYEQYF	TGTGCCAGCAAGTGGACCTCGGGCTACGAGCAGTACTTC
few	TRBV5-4	TRBJ2-7	NA	CASSLGRHSSYEQYF	TGTGCCAGCAGCTTGGGAAGACACAGCTCCTACGAGCAGTACTTC
once	TRBV7-9	TRBJ2-5	TRBD1	CASSLQGAETQYF	TGTGCCAGCAGCTTACAGGGGGCGGAGACCCAGTACTTC
NA	TRBV4-1	TRBJ2-3	TRBD2	CASSQAPPGLAGLADTQYF	TGCGCCAGCAGCCAAGCCCCCCCGGGACTAGCGGGGTTGGCAGATACGCAGTATTTT